This TCR beta chain stems from a study of cytomegalovirus exposure and HLA in healthy donors. Study-wide findings and caveats: Reportedly, a later analysis found an Asian-associated ancestry cluster had fewer N-insertions than the roughly 700-donor mean. Judged likely to be a sequencing artifact was a cluster of highly shared sequence variants. Researchers reported from a later analysis that most CMV-associated TCR beta chains appeared HLA-restricted.

The PCR had 60 Vbeta and 13 Jbeta primers. Produced via immunoSEQ multiplex PCR; TCRdb's table is partial and in-frame only. The sample includes approximately 200,000 clones, 70% to 80% seen only once; the top ten take 1.5%. With respect to this clone: The antigen remains undetermined.

Germline V CDR1 and CDR2: SGHRS, YFSETQ. Trimming took 1 base from V and 3 from J, leaving 12 bases between them. The CDR3 is 15 amino acids. This chain connects TRBV5-1 to TRBJ2-3; no reliable D call. The origin of this receptor is a girl between 10 and 17 years old in good health and CMV-seropositive. Sequencing used PBMCs. CDR3 sequence reads: CASSLQAISTDTQYF. Here the CDR3 DNA reads TGCGCCAGCAGCTTGCAGGCTATCTCTACAGATACGCAGTATTTT.